This TCR beta chain was recorded in a study of cytomegalovirus exposure and HLA in healthy donors. The PCR was carried out with 60 Vbeta primers and 13 Jbeta primers. The table came from immunoSEQ multiplex PCR; TCRdb's copy has only in-frame clones and leaves some out. The data show approximately 150,000 clones, almost 80% seen once. This CDR3 spans 18 amino acids. Trimming took 4 bases from V and 2 from J, leaving 21 bases between them. Germline V gene sequence: CDR1 SGHRS, CDR2 YFSETQ. Worth noting for this clone: The antigen remains unidentified.

Study-wide results and caveats: An analysis was carried out at a later point. It showed that HLA-associated TCR beta chains were more clonally expanded than equally common non-associated chains. Earlier analysis looked at TCR beta V segments, and most were productive about 90% or about 30% of the time. Researchers left out some V segments, among them TRBV6-2 and TRBV6-3, as indistinguishable. A missense DCLRE1C variant was associated with V- and J-gene trimming of TCR beta chains in a later analysis, and an independent cohort replicated the association.

Input material: PBMCs. V gene TRBV5-1 combines with J gene TRBJ2-2; weak D call: TRBD1 (6 bases). The TCR comes from a man in his late teens or twenties in good health and CMV-seropositive. CDR3 nucleotide sequence: TGCGCCAGCAGCAAACGAAACGCCGGACAGACAAACACCGGGGAGCTGTTTTTT. Translating it yields CASSKRNAGQTNTGELFF. Filled out from reference TRBV5-1 and TRBJ2-2, the complete variable domain reads KAGVTQTPRYLIKTRGQQVTLSCSPISGHRSVSWYQQTPGQGLQFLFEYFSETQRNKGNFPGRFSGRQFSNSRSEMNVSTLELGDSALYLCASSKRNAGQTNTGELFFGEGSRLTVL.